This T cell receptor (beta chain) was profiled in a study of long-term antiretroviral therapy in people with HIV. A minimum of one pre-ART and two post-ART PBMC samples existed for each donor. Treatment of all HIV participants took place in the United States. The germline gives CDR1 MGHDK, CDR2 SYGVNS. The CDR3 runs 13 residues. V lost 8 bases and J 10 bases, leaving 18 bases between the germline ends. Study results and caveats: Comparison with controls showed narrower CDR3 length ranges in HIV repertoires.

Version v3.0 of the immunoSEQ assay was performed at survey level. Sequenced by immunoSEQ multiplex PCR; TCRdb stores in-frame clones only, minus some. The top ten clones hold 18% of a sample with more than 20,000 clones, about 80% of them seen once. Remarks on this clone: The antigen is unknown.

The gene calls are TRBV25-1 and TRBJ2-1; D may be TRBD2 (6 bases). Sequences were derived from unsorted PBMCs, sampled 0.5 years before starting antiretroviral therapy. This receptor was taken from a man between 35 and 55 years old with HIV. CDR3 residues: CASSGVGGSEQFF. The CDR3 bases are TGTGCCAGCTCCGGGGTCGGGGGTAGCGAGCAGTTCTTC. Using reference TRBV25-1 and TRBJ2-1 for the parts outside the CDR3, the full variable domain is EADIYQTPRYLVIGTGKKITLECSQTMGHDKMYWYQQDPGMELHLIHYSYGVNSTEKGDLSSESTVSRIRTEHFPLTLESARPSHTSQYLCASSGVGGSEQFFGPGTRLTVL.